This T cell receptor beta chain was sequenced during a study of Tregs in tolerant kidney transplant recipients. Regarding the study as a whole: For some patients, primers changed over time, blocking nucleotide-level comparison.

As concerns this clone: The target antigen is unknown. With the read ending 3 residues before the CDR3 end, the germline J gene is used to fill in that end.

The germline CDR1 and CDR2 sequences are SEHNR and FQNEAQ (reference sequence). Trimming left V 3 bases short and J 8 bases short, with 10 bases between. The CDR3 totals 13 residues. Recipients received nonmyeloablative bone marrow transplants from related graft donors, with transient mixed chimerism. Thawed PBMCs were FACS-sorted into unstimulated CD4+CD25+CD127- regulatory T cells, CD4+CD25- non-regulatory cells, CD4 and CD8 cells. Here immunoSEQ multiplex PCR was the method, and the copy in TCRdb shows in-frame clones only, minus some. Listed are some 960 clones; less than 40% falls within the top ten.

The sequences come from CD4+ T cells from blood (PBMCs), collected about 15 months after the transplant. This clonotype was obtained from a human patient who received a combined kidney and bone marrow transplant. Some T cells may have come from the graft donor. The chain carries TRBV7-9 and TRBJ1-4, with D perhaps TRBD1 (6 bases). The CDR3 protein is CASSFIQGEKLFF. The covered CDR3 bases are TGTGCCAGCAGCTTTATCCAGGGGGAAAAA. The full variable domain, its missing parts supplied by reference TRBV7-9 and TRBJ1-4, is DTGVSQNPRHKITKRGQNVTFRCDPISEHNRLYWYRQTLGQGPEFLTYFQNEAQLEKSRLLSDRFSAERPKGSFSTLEIQRTEQGDSAMYLCASSFIQGEKLFFGSGTQLSVL.